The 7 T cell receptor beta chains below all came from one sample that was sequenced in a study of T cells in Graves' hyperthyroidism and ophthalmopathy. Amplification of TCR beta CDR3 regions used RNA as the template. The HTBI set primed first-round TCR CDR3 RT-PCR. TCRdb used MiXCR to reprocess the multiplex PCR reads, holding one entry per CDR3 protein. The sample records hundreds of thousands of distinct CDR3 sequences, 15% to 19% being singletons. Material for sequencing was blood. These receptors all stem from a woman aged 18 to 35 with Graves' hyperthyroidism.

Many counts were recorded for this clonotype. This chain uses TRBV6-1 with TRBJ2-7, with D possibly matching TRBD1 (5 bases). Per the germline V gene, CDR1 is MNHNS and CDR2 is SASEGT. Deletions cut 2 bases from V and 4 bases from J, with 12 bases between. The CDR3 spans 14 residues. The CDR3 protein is CASSETGILYEQYF. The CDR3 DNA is TGTGCCAGCAGTGAAACAGGCATACTTTACGAGCAGTACTTC.

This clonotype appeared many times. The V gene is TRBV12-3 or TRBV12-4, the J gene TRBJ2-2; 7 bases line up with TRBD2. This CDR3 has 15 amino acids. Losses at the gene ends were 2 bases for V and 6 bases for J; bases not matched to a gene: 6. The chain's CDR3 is CASSLLAATSGELFF. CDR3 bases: TGTGCCAGCAGTTTACTAGCGGCAACTTCCGGGGAGCTGTTTTTT.

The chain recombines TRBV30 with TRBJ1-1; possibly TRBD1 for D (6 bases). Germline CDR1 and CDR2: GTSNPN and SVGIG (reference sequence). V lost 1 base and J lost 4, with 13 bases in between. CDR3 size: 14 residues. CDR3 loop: CAWSAGTPSTEAFF. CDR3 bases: TGTGCCTGGAGTGCCGGGACACCCAGCACTGAAGCTTTCTTT.

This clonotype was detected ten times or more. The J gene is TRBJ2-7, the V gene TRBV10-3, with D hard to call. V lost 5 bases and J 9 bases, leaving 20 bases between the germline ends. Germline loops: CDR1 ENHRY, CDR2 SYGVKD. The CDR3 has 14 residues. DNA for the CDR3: TGTGCCATCAGTCCGGGCCGTAAAGAGGAGCCGCAGTACTTC. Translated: CAISPGRKEEPQYF.

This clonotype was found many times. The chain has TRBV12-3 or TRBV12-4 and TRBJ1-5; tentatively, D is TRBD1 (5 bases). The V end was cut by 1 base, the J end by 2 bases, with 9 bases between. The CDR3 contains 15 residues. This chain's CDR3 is CASSLGQTGNQPQHF. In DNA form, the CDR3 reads TGTGCCAGCAGTTTAGGACAGACAGGCAATCAGCCCCAGCATTTT.

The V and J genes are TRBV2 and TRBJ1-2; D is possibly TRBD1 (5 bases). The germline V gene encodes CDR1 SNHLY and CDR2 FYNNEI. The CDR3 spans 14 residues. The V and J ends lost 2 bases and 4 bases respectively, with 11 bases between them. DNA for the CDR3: TGTGCCAGCAGTGAAACAGGTCCCCCCTATGGCTACACCTTC. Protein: CASSETGPPYGYTF.

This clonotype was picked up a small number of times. The CDR3 DNA is TGCAGTGCACATTCAGTCTCCTACGAGCAGTACTTC. This encodes CSAHSVSYEQYF. This rearrangement joins TRBV20-1 to TRBJ2-7; the D is unclear. Germline assignment: CDR1 DFQATT and CDR2 SNEGSKA (reference sequence). V was clipped by 6 bases and J by 0 bases, with 9 bases between them. The CDR3 is 12 amino acids.